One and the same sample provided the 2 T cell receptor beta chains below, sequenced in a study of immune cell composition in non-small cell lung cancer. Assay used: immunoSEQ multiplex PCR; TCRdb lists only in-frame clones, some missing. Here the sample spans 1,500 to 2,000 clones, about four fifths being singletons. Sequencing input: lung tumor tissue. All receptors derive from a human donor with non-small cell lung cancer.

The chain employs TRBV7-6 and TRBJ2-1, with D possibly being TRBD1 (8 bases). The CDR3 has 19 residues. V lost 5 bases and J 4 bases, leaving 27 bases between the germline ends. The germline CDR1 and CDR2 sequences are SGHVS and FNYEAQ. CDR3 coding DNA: TGTGCCAGCAGCCTCCTCTTCGGCGGACAGGGAGGGCTTTACAATGAGCAGTTCTTC. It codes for CASSLLFGGQGGLYNEQFF.

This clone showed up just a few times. The CDR3 nucleotides read TGCGCCAGCAGCCAAGGAGAGGAACGACTAGCGGCCAATCCGGAGCAGTTCTTC. Its protein product is CASSQGEERLAANPEQFF. This chain uses TRBV4-3 with TRBJ2-1; TRBD2 agrees at 9 bases. The V gene's germline CDR1 is LGHNA and CDR2 YSLEER. V lost 1 base to trimming and J lost 10 bases; unmatched junction nucleotides: 17. The CDR3 is 18 residues long.